This entry is about one T cell receptor beta chain. These data are taken from a study of blood T cell repertoires in COVID-19. Study details: Sources were T cells, B-cell-depleted T cells, or PBMCs; the material itself was cDNA or gDNA.

The CDR3 totals 14 residues. Germline-derived CDR1 and CDR2 are KGHSH and LQKENI. V was cut by 3 bases and J by 4 bases, with 10 bases left in between. Original methodology: For nucleated cells, counts were estimated from reference gene primer amplification. TCRdb's table, derived via immunoSEQ multiplex PCR, lists solely in-frame clones and lacks some. V and J calls and clone size are those listed in that table; D and trimming were worked out from the DNA. The sample contains nearly 40,000 clones, 84% of which appear only once. The receptor was derived from a middle-aged man with active or convalescent COVID-19. The chain combines TRBV18 with TRBJ2-1; perhaps TRBD2 as D (6 bases). What was sequenced was peripheral blood. The CDR3 is CASSPDYQYNEQFF. In DNA, the CDR3 is TGTGCCAGCTCACCGGACTACCAATACAATGAGCAGTTCTTC.